This T cell receptor (beta chain) was recorded in a study of T cell responses to AZD1222 COVID-19 vaccine. Study overall: Second doses that came at about 4 or about 12 weeks were put together. General observations from the study: Repertoire samples came only from after the peak T cell response. Unmutated variant regions reportedly attract nearly half of all spike-specific TCRs.

This clone was observed a handful of times. Its antigen is unidentified. The repertoire was sequenced with immunoSEQ multiplex PCR; TCRdb's copy has only in-frame clones and lacks some. The sample has 75,000 to 90,000 clones; around 86% are singletons. Trimming removed 3 bases at V and 1 base at J, with 10 bases between. This CDR3 comprises 15 residues. CDR1 LNHDA and CDR2 SQIVND come from the germline V gene (reference sequence). V usage is TRBV19 and J usage is TRBJ1-5, with D unresolved. The origin of this receptor is an adult in good health. The specimen was peripheral blood, collected on day 0 of AZD1222 vaccination. The CDR3 DNA reads as TGTGCCAGTAGTATGCTAGACGGCAGCAATCAGCCCCAGCATTTT. Translated, it gives CASSMLDGSNQPQHF.